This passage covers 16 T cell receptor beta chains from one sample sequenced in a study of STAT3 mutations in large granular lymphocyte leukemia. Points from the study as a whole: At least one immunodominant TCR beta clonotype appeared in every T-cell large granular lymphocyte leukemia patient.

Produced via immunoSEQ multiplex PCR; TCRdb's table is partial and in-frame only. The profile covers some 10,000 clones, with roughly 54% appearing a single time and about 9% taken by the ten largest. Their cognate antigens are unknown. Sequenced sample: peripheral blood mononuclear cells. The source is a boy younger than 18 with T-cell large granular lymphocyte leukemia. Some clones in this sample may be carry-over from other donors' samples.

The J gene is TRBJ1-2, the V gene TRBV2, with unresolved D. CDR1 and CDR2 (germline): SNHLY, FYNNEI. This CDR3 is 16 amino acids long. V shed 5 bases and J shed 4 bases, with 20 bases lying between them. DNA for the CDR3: TGTGCCAGCAGTCGGGTACCTAGCGGGGTTACCTATGGCTACACCTTC. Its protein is CASSRVPSGVTYGYTF.

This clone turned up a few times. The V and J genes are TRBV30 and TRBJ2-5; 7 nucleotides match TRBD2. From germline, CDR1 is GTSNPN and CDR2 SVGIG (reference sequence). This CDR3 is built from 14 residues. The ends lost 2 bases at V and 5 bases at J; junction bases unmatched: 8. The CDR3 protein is CAWSLRAGEETQYF. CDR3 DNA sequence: TGTGCCTGGAGTCTCCGGGCGGGGGAGGAGACCCAGTACTTC. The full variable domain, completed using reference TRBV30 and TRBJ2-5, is SQTIHQWPATLVQPVGSPLSLECTVEGTSNPNLYWYRQAAGRGLQLLFYSVGIGQISSEVPQNLSASRPQDRQFILSSKKLLLSDSGFYLCAWSLRAGEETQYFGPGTRLLVL.

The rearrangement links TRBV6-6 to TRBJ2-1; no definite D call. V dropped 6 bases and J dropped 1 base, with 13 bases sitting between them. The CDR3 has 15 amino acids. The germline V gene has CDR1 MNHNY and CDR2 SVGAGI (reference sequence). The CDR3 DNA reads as TGTGCCAGCAGCCAGTCGCATAGTTCCTACAATGAGCAGTTCTTC. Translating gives CASSQSHSSYNEQFF.

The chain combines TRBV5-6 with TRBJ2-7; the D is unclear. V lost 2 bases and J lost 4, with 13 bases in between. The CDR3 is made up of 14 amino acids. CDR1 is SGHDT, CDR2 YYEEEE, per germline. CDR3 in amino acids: CASSFGVLQYEQYF. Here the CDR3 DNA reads TGTGCCAGCAGCTTTGGGGTCCTGCAATACGAGCAGTACTTC.

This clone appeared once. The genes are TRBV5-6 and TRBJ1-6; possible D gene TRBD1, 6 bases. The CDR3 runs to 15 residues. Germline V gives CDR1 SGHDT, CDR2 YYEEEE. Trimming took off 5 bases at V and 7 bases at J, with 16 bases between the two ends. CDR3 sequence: CASRMQGIRNSPLHF. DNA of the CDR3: TGTGCCAGCAGAATGCAGGGGATCCGGAATTCACCCCTCCACTTT.

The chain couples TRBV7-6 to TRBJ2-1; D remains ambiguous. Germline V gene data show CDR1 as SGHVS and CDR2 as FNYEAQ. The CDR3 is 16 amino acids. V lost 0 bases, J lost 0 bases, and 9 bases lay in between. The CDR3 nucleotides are TGTGCCAGCAGCTTAGCGGCGGTCAACTCCTACAATGAGCAGTTCTTC. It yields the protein CASSLAAVNSYNEQFF.

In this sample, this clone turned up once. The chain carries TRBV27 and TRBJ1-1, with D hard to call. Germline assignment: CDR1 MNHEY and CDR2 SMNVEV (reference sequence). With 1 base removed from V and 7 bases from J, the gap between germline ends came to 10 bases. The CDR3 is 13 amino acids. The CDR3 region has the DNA TGTGCCAGCAGTTTATACAGAGATTATGAAGCTTTCTTT. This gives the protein CASSLYRDYEAFF.

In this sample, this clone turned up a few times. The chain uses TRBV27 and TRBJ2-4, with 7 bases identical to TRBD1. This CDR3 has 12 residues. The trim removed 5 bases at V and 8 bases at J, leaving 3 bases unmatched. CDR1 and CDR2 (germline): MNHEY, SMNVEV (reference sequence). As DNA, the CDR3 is TGTGCCAGCAGTCCTCAGGGGGACATTCAGTACTTC. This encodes CASSPQGDIQYF.

CDR3 protein: CASSPRTSGTYEQYF. CDR3 nucleotide sequence: TGCGCCAGCAGCCCGAGGACTAGTGGTACCTACGAGCAGTACTTC. This chain uses TRBV4-1 with TRBJ2-7; 7 positions agree with TRBD2. The CDR3 contains 15 residues. Germline loops: CDR1 MGHRA, CDR2 YSYEKL. V trimming: 4 bases; J trimming: 2 bases; junction bases outside the gene matches: 8.

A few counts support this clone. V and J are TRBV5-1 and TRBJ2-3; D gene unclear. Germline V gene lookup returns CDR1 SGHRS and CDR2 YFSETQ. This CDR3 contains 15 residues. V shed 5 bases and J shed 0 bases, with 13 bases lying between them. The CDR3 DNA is TGCGCCAGCAGTGCAGATCCCACTAGCACAGATACGCAGTATTTT. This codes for CASSADPTSTDTQYF.

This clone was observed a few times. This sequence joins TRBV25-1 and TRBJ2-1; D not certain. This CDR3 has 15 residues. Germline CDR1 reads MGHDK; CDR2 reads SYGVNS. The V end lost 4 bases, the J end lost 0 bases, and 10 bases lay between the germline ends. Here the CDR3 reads CASSAYRGSYNEQFF. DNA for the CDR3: TGTGCCAGCAGTGCCTACAGAGGCTCCTACAATGAGCAGTTCTTC.

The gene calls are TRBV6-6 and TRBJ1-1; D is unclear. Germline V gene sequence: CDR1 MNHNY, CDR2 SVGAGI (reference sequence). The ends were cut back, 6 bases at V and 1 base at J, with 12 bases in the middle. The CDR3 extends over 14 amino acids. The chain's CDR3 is CASRQPDSNTEAFF. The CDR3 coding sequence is TGTGCCAGCAGGCAGCCAGATTCGAACACTGAAGCTTTCTTT.

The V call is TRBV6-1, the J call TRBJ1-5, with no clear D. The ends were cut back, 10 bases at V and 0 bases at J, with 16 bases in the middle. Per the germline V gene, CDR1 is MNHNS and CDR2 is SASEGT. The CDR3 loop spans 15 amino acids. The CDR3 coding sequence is TGTGCCACCCTACAGACTCGGGGTAGCAATCAGCCCCAGCATTTT. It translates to CATLQTRGSNQPQHF.

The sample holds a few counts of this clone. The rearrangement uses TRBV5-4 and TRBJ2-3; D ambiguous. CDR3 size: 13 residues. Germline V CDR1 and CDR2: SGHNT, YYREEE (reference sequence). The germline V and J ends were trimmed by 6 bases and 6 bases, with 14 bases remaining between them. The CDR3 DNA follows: TGTGCCAGCAAAAACAACCCGAGGGATACGCAGTATTTT. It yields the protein CASKNNPRDTQYF.

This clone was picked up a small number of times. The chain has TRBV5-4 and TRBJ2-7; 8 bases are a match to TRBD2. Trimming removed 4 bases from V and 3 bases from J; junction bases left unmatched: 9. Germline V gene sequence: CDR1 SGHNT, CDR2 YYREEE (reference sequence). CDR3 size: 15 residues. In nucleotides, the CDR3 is TGTGCCAGCAGCCCTTCCCAGGGACTAGACTACGAGCAGTACTTC. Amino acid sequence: CASSPSQGLDYEQYF.

The CDR3 sequence: CASSLAGMMEKLFF. The DNA of the CDR3 is TGTGCCAGCAGCTTAGCAGGGATGATGGAAAAACTGTTTTTT. The V call is TRBV7-9, the J call TRBJ1-4; no clear D gene. V lost 0 bases to trimming and J lost 8 bases, with 10 bases between them. Germline loops: CDR1 SEHNR, CDR2 FQNEAQ (reference sequence). This CDR3 spans 14 amino acids.